This T cell receptor (beta chain) was identified during a study of blood T cell repertoires in COVID-19. Study-wide background: Whether acute or convalescent, the COVID-19 samples came from the United States, Italy and Spain. PBMCs, B-cell-depleted T cells, or T cells were the source of the cDNA or gDNA that made up the material.

This clone showed up just once. As originally analysed: Nucleated cell number was recorded as an estimate derived from reference gene primer amplification. Sequencing was performed with immunoSEQ multiplex PCR; in TCRdb, only in-frame clones are kept and a portion is missing. Clone size and the V and J calls come from that table; the DNA yielded D and trimming. The table lists about 190,000 clones, over 75% of them singletons. The origin of this receptor is a woman in her 40s who had recovered from COVID-19. Material: peripheral blood.

CDR3 nucleotides: TGTGCCAGCAGCCCCCGGTGGGGGGGAGAGACCCAGTACTTC. Translated, it gives CASSPRWGGETQYF. The chain has TRBV9 and TRBJ2-5; 7 nucleotides match TRBD2. The CDR3 sequence is 14 residues long. From germline, CDR1 is SGDLS and CDR2 YYNGEE. The V and J ends lost 4 bases and 4 bases, in that order; junction bases with no gene match: 7.